The sequence of this TCR beta chain was determined in a study of blood T cell repertoires in COVID-19. Overall study: COVID-19 samples collected from the United States, Italy and Spain covered acute and convalescent phases. Sources were T cells, B-cell-depleted T cells, or PBMCs; the material itself was cDNA or gDNA.

Individuals drawn from around 24 US areas were roughly 18 to 89 years old. V was trimmed by 8 bases and J by 3 bases, leaving 14 bases between them. CDR3 size: 13 residues. Germline V CDR1 and CDR2: SQVTM, ANQGSEA. The authors' processing: Quantification of nucleated cells was approximated via reference gene primer amplification. The protocol was immunoSEQ multiplex PCR, while the TCRdb copy is restricted to in-frame clones and leaves out a portion. V and J calls and clone size are given by that table; D and trimming were obtained from the DNA. The sample holds a few hundred thousand clones; about 90% are singletons and the top ten take approximately 1.2%.

The source is a human donor in a cohort exposed to, infected with or recovered from COVID-19 (not recorded which). The donor label of this sample is uncertain. Material for sequencing was PBMCs or T cells enriched from blood (not recorded which). The gene calls are TRBV29-1 and TRBJ2-1; D perhaps matches TRBD2 (7 bases). CDR3 residues: CSFRGGYYNEQFF. In DNA form, the CDR3 reads TGCAGCTTTAGGGGGGGTTACTACAATGAGCAGTTCTTC.